One and the same sample provided the 4 T cell receptor beta chains below, sequenced in a study of PD-L1 blockade in urothelial cancer. Assay used: immunoSEQ multiplex PCR; TCRdb lists only in-frame clones, some missing. The table records fewer than 45,000 clones, approximately 78% of them present only once. Sequencing was performed on PBMCs, taken around atezolizumab (anti-PD-L1) treatment. These receptors were taken from an older man with urothelial cancer.

This clone was found a few times. The chain couples TRBV15 to TRBJ1-2; D uncertain. Trimming stripped 0 bases from V and 6 bases from J, with 8 bases between. The germline V gene encodes CDR1 LNHNV and CDR2 YYDKDF (reference sequence). CDR3 length: 13 amino acids. CDR3: CATSRDNRDGYTF. CDR3 bases: TGTGCCACCAGCAGAGATAATCGCGATGGCTACACCTTC.

The V call is TRBV2, the J call TRBJ1-1; D is unclear. Trimming removed 5 bases from V and 4 bases from J, with 14 bases in between. CDR1 is SNHLY, CDR2 FYNNEI, per germline. The CDR3 spans 14 residues. The CDR3 protein is CASSMDRAGTEAFF. The CDR3 bases are TGTGCCAGCAGTATGGACCGGGCGGGCACTGAAGCTTTCTTT. The variable domain in full, completed from reference TRBV2 and TRBJ1-1, reads EPEVTQTPSHQVTQMGQEVILRCVPISNHLYFYWYRQILGQKVEFLVSFYNNEISEKSEIFDDQFSVERPDGSNFTLKIRSTKLEDSAMYFCASSMDRAGTEAFFGQGTRLTVV.

The chain links TRBV5-5 to TRBJ2-7, with D possibly matching TRBD1 (7 bases). CDR1 is SGHKS, CDR2 YYEKEE, per germline (reference sequence). The V gene lost 4 bases and the J gene lost 5 bases, with 25 bases spanning the gap. CDR3 size: 17 residues. CDR3 sequence: CASSTQTGKNSGNEQYF. In DNA, the CDR3 is TGTGCCAGCAGCACCCAGACAGGGAAGAATAGCGGAAACGAGCAGTACTTC. Full variable domain (remainder filled in from reference TRBV5-5 and TRBJ2-7): DAGVTQSPTHLIKTRGQQVTLRCSPISGHKSVSWYQQVLGQGPQFIFQYYEKEERGRGNFPDRFSARQFPNYSSELNVNALLLGDSALYLCASSTQTGKNSGNEQYFGPGTRLTVT.

The chain carries TRBV5-1 and TRBJ2-2; a possible D gene is TRBD2 (6 bases). V gave up 4 bases and J gave up 1 base, with 14 bases separating them. Germline assignment: CDR1 SGHRS and CDR2 YFSETQ. There are 16 residues in the CDR3. CDR3 nucleotides: TGCGCCAGCAGCCTGGGGAGGAACCTGAACACCGGGGAGCTGTTTTTT. Amino acid sequence: CASSLGRNLNTGELFF.